This T cell receptor (beta chain) appears in the sequencing data of a study of siplizumab effects on memory and regulatory T cells. Concerning this clone: Its antigen is still unknown.

This CDR3 is 13 amino acids long. Germline V gene sequence: CDR1 SGHNT, CDR2 YENEEA. V was pared by 1 base and J by 6 bases, with 10 bases between. Study outcomes and limitations: Neither a naive nor a memory phenotype was assignable to roughly 80-95% of proliferating CD4+ or CD8+ clones. Confirmation was lacking for the suppressive function of proliferating Tregs derived from siplizumab cultures. Sequences that were alloreactive and traceable to unstimulated CD4+ memory cells were significantly reduced by siplizumab. Naive T cells were seemingly more diverse than memory cells, and major contributions to the alloresponse seemed to be made by them.

Generated by immunoSEQ multiplex PCR, the TCRdb table keeps only in-frame clones and is missing some. Here the sample spans about 100,000 clones, about nine tenths being singletons. The chain combines TRBV11-3 with TRBJ2-7, with unresolved D. The TCR was taken from a human donor in good health. The sequenced material came from non-Treg CD4+ T cells sorted from blood. CDR3 coding DNA: TGTGCCAGCAGCTTAGGCTTGGCTTCCGAGCAGTACTTC. Amino acid sequence: CASSLGLASEQYF.